This is a list of T cell receptor beta chains from one sample in a study of Ad26.COV2.S vaccination and SARS-CoV-2 variants. TCRdb's copy holds only in-frame clones and misses some; the assay was immunoSEQ multiplex PCR. The sample shows 440,000 or so clones, roughly nine tenths of them seen only once. Sample: peripheral blood, taken in a trial of Ad26.COV2.S vaccine versus placebo. Receptors were obtained from a person between 18 and 59 years old who received the Ad26.COV2.S COVID-19 vaccine or a placebo. CDR3s leave out the opening cysteine and the closing phenylalanine or tryptophan.

TRBJ1-1 TRBV4-2 ASSQGQGVQIEAF
TRBJ2-7 TRBV27 ASSLSLGEVTYEQY
TRBJ2-5 TRBV5-1 ASSLGLAGETQY
TRBJ2-1 TRBV3-1/TRBV3-2 ASSPTSAHTYNEQF
TRBJ2-5 TRBV3-1/TRBV3-2 ASSQGSPPGGETQY
TRBJ1-1 TRBV7-4 ASSFQDGDTEAF
TRBJ2-7 TRBV14 ASSHQASHSYEQY
TRBJ2-1 TRBV4-1 ASSPDSGSSYNEQF
TRBJ2-5 TRBV5-1 ASSSWTSGAGETQY
TRBJ2-1 TRBV11-2 ASSSWGVGNEQF
TRBJ2-1 TRBV19 ASSISGEQF
TRBJ2-7 TRBV6-2/TRBV6-3 ASSFWSYEQY
TRBJ1-6 TRBV3-1/TRBV3-2 ASSQTGYSPLH
TRBJ1-2 TRBV20-1 SARRGHGYT
TRBJ2-2 TRBV5-4 ASSLVAGELF
TRBJ2-1 TRBV7-2 ASSGLAGVYNEQF
TRBJ1-2 TRBV9 ASSVGTGGAYGYT
TRBJ2-1 TRBV5-1 ASSVGNYNEQF
TRBJ2-1 TRBV19 ASSIYAGAFSYNEQF
TRBJ2-7 TRBV6-1 ASSFSSGAAYEQY
TRBJ2-5 TRBV7-3 ASSINSVGQEKETQY
TRBJ1-5 TRBV15 ATSRVNQPQH
TRBJ1-1 TRBV30 AWKKPVEAF